This record covers a single T cell receptor beta chain. The assay was immunoSEQ multiplex PCR, and TCRdb's table has in-frame clones only and misses some. Of more than 2,000 clones listed, around 86% are singletons. This entry belongs to a study of tumour-infiltrating T cells in Burkitt lymphoma. Overall study: Overall and progression-free survival were predicted by productive clonality.

There are 12 residues in the CDR3. The V and J ends lost 5 bases and 4 bases respectively, with 8 bases between them. Germline CDR1 LNHDA, CDR2 SQIVND (reference sequence). The sequence was obtained from a human donor with diffuse large B-cell lymphoma. The chain recombines TRBV19 with TRBJ1-1; maybe TRBD1 (6 bases). Material: tumor tissue. DNA for the CDR3: TGTGCCAGTAGTCAGGGGTTCACTGAAGCTTTCTTT. Its translation: CASSQGFTEAFF. The full variable domain, its missing parts supplied by reference TRBV19 and TRBJ1-1, is DGGITQSPKYLFRKEGQNVTLSCEQNLNHDAMYWYRQDPGQGLRLIYYSQIVNDFQKGDIAEGYSVSREKKESFPLTVTSAQKNPTAFYLCASSQGFTEAFFGQGTRLTVV.